The 26 T cell receptor beta chains reported below all come from one sample, sequenced in a study of PD-L1 blockade in urothelial cancer. This table comes from immunoSEQ multiplex PCR, and its TCRdb copy is limited to in-frame clones, with some not included. The repertoire holds some 100,000 clones, roughly nine tenths seen once, with 0.85% to 1% in the top ten. The specimen was PBMCs, collected around atezolizumab (anti-PD-L1) treatment. All receptors derive from a woman of 80 years or more with urothelial cancer.

This chain uses TRBV5-1 with TRBJ2-1; 14 bases are shared with TRBD2. V lost 4 bases to trimming and J lost 8 bases; unmatched junction nucleotides: 8. Germline values: CDR1 SGHRS, CDR2 YFSETQ. This CDR3 contains 16 residues. CDR3: CASSQSGTSGSDEQFF. As DNA, the CDR3 is TGCGCCAGCAGCCAATCTGGGACTAGCGGGAGTGATGAGCAGTTCTTC.

This chain joins TRBV29-1 and TRBJ1-3; TRBD1 aligns across 9 bases. Per the germline V gene, CDR1 is SQVTM and CDR2 is ANQGSEA. This CDR3 region has 19 residues. V lost 4 bases, J lost 1 base, and 17 bases stayed unmatched. The CDR3 spells CSVVVGGGTGTSSGNTIYF. CDR3 coding DNA: TGCAGCGTTGTTGTGGGAGGGGGGACAGGGACCTCGTCTGGAAACACCATATATTTT.

The table lists this clone with a few counts. CDR3 protein: CASSVGVLAGGVQYF. The CDR3 DNA sequence: TGTGCCAGCAGCGTAGGGGTGTTAGCGGGTGGGGTCCAGTACTTC. The chain links TRBV9 to TRBJ2-5; TRBD2 agrees at 7 bases. With 0 bases clipped from V and 10 bases from J, the junction kept 12 bases outside the gene matches. This CDR3 region has 15 residues. Germline V CDR1 and CDR2: SGDLS, YYNGEE.

The chain joins TRBV6-1 to TRBJ2-5, with 9 bases lining up with TRBD1. Germline trimming cut 7 bases from V and 4 bases from J; bases unmatched to any gene: 7. This CDR3 comprises 14 residues. Per germline, CDR1 MNHNS and CDR2 SASEGT. CDR3 sequence reads: CASTPKTGGETQYF. In nucleotides, the CDR3 is TGTGCCAGCACACCCAAGACAGGGGGAGAGACCCAGTACTTC.

J is TRBJ2-2 and V is TRBV9, with TRBD2 identical over 11 bases. The CDR3 covers 19 residues. Trimming took 0 bases from V and 6 from J; bases not matched to a gene: 13. Germline CDR1 and CDR2: SGDLS and YYNGEE. Written as DNA, the CDR3 is TGTGCCAGCAGCGTAGCGCCTAGCGGGAGGACCGTAGAGGCCGGGGAGCTGTTTTTT. Its translation is CASSVAPSGRTVEAGELFF.

CDR3 residues: CASSPYSGYEQYF. The CDR3 region has the DNA TGTGCCAGCAGCCCGTATAGCGGGTACGAGCAGTACTTC. The chain couples TRBV7-7 to TRBJ2-7; 7 bases line up with TRBD2. J lost 4 bases, V lost 5 bases, and 5 bases had no gene match. CDR3 length: 13 residues. Germline V gene sequence: CDR1 SSHAT, CDR2 FNYEAQ (reference sequence).

This rearrangement joins TRBV2 to TRBJ2-3; 13 nucleotides agree with TRBD2. Losses at the gene ends were 3 bases for V and 4 bases for J; bases not matched to a gene: 7. This CDR3 contains 17 residues. The germline gives CDR1 SNHLY, CDR2 FYNNEI. CDR3 DNA: TGTGCCAGCAGTGATCACACAGGACTAGCGGGAGCAGATACGCAGTATTTT. This codes for CASSDHTGLAGADTQYF.

The chain joins TRBV5-1 to TRBJ2-2; 7 bases fit TRBD2. The ends lost 6 bases at V and 1 base at J; junction bases unmatched: 6. Per germline, CDR1 SGHRS and CDR2 YFSETQ. CDR3 size: 15 residues. The CDR3 bases are TGCGCCAGCAAGTCGTCTAGCGGGAACACCGGGGAGCTGTTTTTT. Amino acids: CASKSSSGNTGELFF.

The chain employs TRBV18 and TRBJ1-2, with 7 bases lining up with TRBD1. This CDR3 spans 15 amino acids. V was clipped by 3 bases and J by 5 bases; unmatched bases: 9. The V gene's germline CDR1 is KGHSH and CDR2 LQKENI. The CDR3 protein is CASSPTGFGEYGYTF. The CDR3 region has the DNA TGTGCCAGCTCACCGACAGGGTTTGGGGAGTATGGCTACACCTTC. The whole variable domain, filled in from reference TRBV18 and TRBJ1-2, reads NAGVMQNPRHLVRRRGQEARLRCSPMKGHSHVYWYRQLPEEGLKFMVYLQKENIIDESGMPKERFSAEFPKEGPSILRIQQVVRGDSAAYFCASSPTGFGEYGYTFGSGTRLTVV.

This chain connects TRBV7-3 to TRBJ2-1; 7 bases fit TRBD1. CDR1 is SGHTA, CDR2 FQGTGA, per germline. The CDR3 runs to 16 residues. The V segment lost 6 bases and the J segment 4 bases; nucleotides outside the gene matches: 12. DNA for the CDR3: TGTGCCAGCAGTTACTCCATGACAGGGATATACAATGAGCAGTTCTTC. Translated, it gives CASSYSMTGIYNEQFF.

The chain combines TRBV7-2 with TRBJ2-1; D is uncertain. V gave up 5 bases and J gave up 6 bases, with 5 bases separating them. The CDR3 has 11 residues. Germline V CDR1 and CDR2: SGHTA, FQGNSA. The CDR3 DNA follows: TGTGCCAGCAGCGTCCTCAATGAGCAGTTCTTC. Protein sequence: CASSVLNEQFF.

The chain recombines TRBV30 with TRBJ2-6; TRBD2 matches at 10 bases. CDR3 length equals 19 residues. CDR1 and CDR2 (germline): GTSNPN, SVGIG (reference sequence). V shed 3 bases, J shed 1 base, and the junction held 12 bases outside the gene matches. CDR3 DNA: TGTGCCTGGAGGGAAAAGCGGGAGGGCCTTAAGTCTGGGGCCAACGTCCTGACTTTC. It specifies CAWREKREGLKSGANVLTF.

The chain has TRBV5-5 and TRBJ1-1, with 7 bases matching TRBD1. Germline CDR1 and CDR2: SGHKS and YYEKEE (reference sequence). The V segment lost 4 bases and the J segment 3 bases; nucleotides outside the gene matches: 6. The CDR3 is 14 amino acids. Here the CDR3 reads CASSARQGYTEAFF. In DNA form, the CDR3 reads TGTGCCAGCAGCGCCCGACAGGGCTACACTGAAGCTTTCTTT.

This clone was seen only a few times. The chain is built from TRBV30 and TRBJ1-1; D remains ambiguous. Trimming removed 2 bases at V and 6 bases at J, with 7 bases between. CDR3 length equals 11 residues. Looked up from germline, CDR1 is GTSNPN and CDR2 is SVGIG (reference sequence). DNA for the CDR3: TGTGCCTGGAGTCGTAACTCTGAAGCTTTCTTT. Translating it yields CAWSRNSEAFF.

The chain has TRBV27 and TRBJ2-2, with a tentative D call TRBD2 (5 bases). This CDR3 comprises 15 residues. V was cut by 0 bases and J by 6 bases, with 11 bases left in between. From germline, CDR1 is MNHEY and CDR2 SMNVEV (reference sequence). The CDR3 loop reads CASSLSIGVPGELFF. CDR3 bases: TGTGCCAGCAGTTTATCGATCGGGGTGCCCGGGGAGCTGTTTTTT.

This CDR3 is CASSASGAGRETQYF. CDR3 bases: TGTGCCAGCAGCGCAAGTGGAGCAGGGCGAGAGACCCAGTACTTC. The V and J genes are TRBV9 and TRBJ2-5; D perhaps matches TRBD1 (5 bases). CDR1 and CDR2 from the germline V gene are SGDLS and YYNGEE. V was shortened by 3 bases and J by 4 bases, with 16 bases between the two germline ends. The CDR3 covers 15 residues.

The DNA for the CDR3 is TGTGCCAGCTATACCGGGAGTGGGGGTAGCAATGAGCAGTTCTTC. Translating gives CASYTGSGGSNEQFF. This sequence joins TRBV18 and TRBJ2-1, with D tentatively TRBD2 (6 bases). V lost 7 bases to trimming and J lost 6 bases, with 19 bases between them. Germline lookup yields CDR1 KGHSH and CDR2 LQKENI. The CDR3 is 15 amino acids.

Here the CDR3 reads CASSTFLGDTQYF. CDR3 in DNA: TGTGCCAGCAGCACGTTCTTGGGCGATACGCAGTATTTT. The chain carries TRBV2 and TRBJ2-3; unclear D gene. Germline loops: CDR1 SNHLY, CDR2 FYNNEI. The CDR3 is 13 amino acids. The germline V and J ends were trimmed by 6 bases and 6 bases, with 13 bases remaining between them.

V and J are TRBV28 and TRBJ2-7; possible D gene TRBD2, 6 bases. CDR1 MDHEN and CDR2 SYDVKM come from the germline V gene. The ends were cut back, 2 bases at V and 1 base at J, with 6 bases in the middle. The CDR3 length is 13 residues. The CDR3 is CASSLGGSYEQYF. The CDR3 nucleotides are TGTGCCAGCAGTTTAGGGGGGTCCTACGAGCAGTACTTC.

The CDR3 sequence is CASSYSFGGNEQFF. Written as DNA, the CDR3 is TGTGCCAGCAGTTACTCCTTTGGAGGGAATGAGCAGTTCTTC. This chain uses TRBV6-5 with TRBJ2-1, with a weak D call TRBD2 (6 bases). Between the trimmed V and J ends, which lost 0 bases and 7 bases, there was a span of 10 bases. Germline V CDR1 and CDR2: MNHEY, SVGAGI. CDR3 length equals 14 residues.

J is TRBJ2-3 and V is TRBV25-1; 10 nucleotides match TRBD1. V lost 7 bases to trimming and J lost 5 bases; unmatched junction nucleotides: 9. In germline, CDR1 is MGHDK, CDR2 SYGVNS. The CDR3 loop spans 15 amino acids. The CDR3 region has the DNA TGTGCCAGCAACACCAGGACAGGGGGAAAAGATACGCAGTATTTT. It translates to CASNTRTGGKDTQYF. The variable domain in full, completed from reference TRBV25-1 and TRBJ2-3, reads EADIYQTPRYLVIGTGKKITLECSQTMGHDKMYWYQQDPGMELHLIHYSYGVNSTEKGDLSSESTVSRIRTEHFPLTLESARPSHTSQYLCASNTRTGGKDTQYFGPGTRLTVL.

This clone was seen just once. This chain uses TRBV7-9 with TRBJ1-2; D gene ambiguous. Germline V gene data show CDR1 as SEHNR and CDR2 as FQNEAQ (reference sequence). Between the trimmed V and J ends, which lost 4 bases and 5 bases, there was a span of 14 bases. The CDR3 is 14 residues long. The CDR3 here is CASSSFRGSYGYTF. The CDR3 region has the DNA TGTGCCAGCAGCTCCTTCCGGGGTTCGTATGGCTACACCTTC.

Only a few counts were recorded for this clone. The genes are TRBV2 and TRBJ1-2; possible D gene TRBD1, 6 bases. Trimming took off 11 bases at V and 6 bases at J, with 16 bases between the two ends. The length of the CDR3 is 12 residues. The germline gives CDR1 SNHLY, CDR2 FYNNEI. CDR3 loop: CASTGQRDGYTF. Here the CDR3 DNA reads TGTGCCTCTACGGGACAAAGGGATGGCTACACCTTC.

This chain uses TRBV5-1 with TRBJ1-1; 7 bases are a match to TRBD1. With 0 bases clipped from V and 6 bases from J, the junction kept 11 bases outside the gene matches. Germline V gene sequence: CDR1 SGHRS, CDR2 YFSETQ. This CDR3 is 16 amino acids long. As DNA, the CDR3 is TGCGCCAGCAGCTTGGGACAGGGAAGCGCAGACGCTGAAGCTTTCTTT. This encodes CASSLGQGSADAEAFF.

There are a few counts of this clone. The CDR3 loop is CASGRQGYTEAFF. For the CDR3, the DNA is TGTGCCAGCGGGCGACAGGGCTACACTGAAGCTTTCTTT. This rearrangement joins TRBV9 to TRBJ1-1, with 7 bases identical to TRBD1. The germline V gene has CDR1 SGDLS and CDR2 YYNGEE. This CDR3 has 13 residues. Germline trimming cut 7 bases from V and 3 bases from J; bases unmatched to any gene: 6. Supplemented by reference TRBV9 and TRBJ1-1, the full variable domain reads DSGVTQTPKHLITATGQRVTLRCSPRSGDLSVYWYQQSLDQGLQFLIQYYNGEERAKGNILERFSAQQFPDLHSELNLSSLELGDSALYFCASGRQGYTEAFFGQGTRLTVV.

The V and J genes are TRBV2 and TRBJ1-1, with 9 bases that match TRBD1. There are 18 residues in the CDR3. Germline V gives CDR1 SNHLY, CDR2 FYNNEI. The trim removed 6 bases at V and 0 bases at J, leaving 14 bases unmatched. This CDR3 reads CASSATGQGRGMNTEAFF. The CDR3 DNA is TGTGCCAGCAGCGCCACGGGACAGGGTAGGGGGATGAACACTGAAGCTTTCTTT.